The clone carrying this TCR beta chain came up a few times. Its antigen is as yet unknown. The sample is drawn from a study of blood T cells in healthy people across ages. Study findings and constraints: Correlation between TCR beta diversity and naive T cell percentage was strong. Older individuals had lower TCR beta diversity per million T cells (the decline was roughly linear).

Germline-derived CDR1 and CDR2 are SGHRS and YFSETQ. This CDR3 has 16 amino acids. The germline V and J ends were trimmed by 4 bases and 5 bases, with 21 bases remaining between them. Then a second PCR, running about 7 to 11 cycles, was carried out with a sample-barcoded 5' primer and a J-beta primer mix. TCRdb ran MiXCR on the 5' RACE reads and lists one entry per CDR3 protein. The sample consists of 590,000 or so distinct CDR3 sequences, about 28% of them appearing once. V usage is TRBV5-1 and J usage is TRBJ2-5; D tentatively fits TRBD1 or TRBD2 (5 bases each). Sequenced material: blood. The TCR sequence derives from a woman older than 75 in good health. CDR3 amino acids: CASSRKRLGSGETQYF. CDR3 sequence (DNA): TGCGCCAGCAGCCGGAAGCGGTTGGGGTCAGGGGAGACCCAGTACTTC. Full variable domain (outside the CDR3, taken from reference TRBV5-1 and TRBJ2-5): KAGVTQTPRYLIKTRGQQVTLSCSPISGHRSVSWYQQTPGQGLQFLFEYFSETQRNKGNFPGRFSGRQFSNSRSEMNVSTLELGDSALYLCASSRKRLGSGETQYFGPGTRLLVL.